The clone carrying this T cell receptor beta chain was found a few times. The sample originates from a study of blood T cell repertoires in COVID-19. About the research overall: Acute-phase and convalescent COVID-19 samples originated in the United States, Italy and Spain. In each case, the material was cDNA or gDNA derived from T cells, B-cell-depleted T cells, or PBMCs.

V was cut by 4 bases and J by 7 bases, with 11 bases left in between. The CDR3 runs 12 residues. The V gene's germline CDR1 is SGHNT and CDR2 YYREEE (reference sequence). As handled by the study authors: Amplification from reference gene primers served as the basis for estimated nucleated cell counts. Data came from immunoSEQ multiplex PCR; TCRdb stores just in-frame clones and leaves some out. The V and J calls and clone size are taken from that table; D and trimming were inferred from the DNA. The sample includes around 89,000 clones, around 88% of them seen just once. This TCR was sampled from a man in his sixties with acute or convalescent COVID-19. The sequenced sample was peripheral blood. This chain joins TRBV5-4 and TRBJ1-2; tentatively, D is TRBD1 (5 bases). CDR3 protein: CASSLDSLGYTF. CDR3 bases: TGTGCCAGCAGCCTAGACAGCCTTGGCTACACCTTC.